Presented here are 3 T cell receptor beta chains from one specimen sequenced in a study of siplizumab effects on memory and regulatory T cells. Using immunoSEQ multiplex PCR, the repertoire was profiled, and TCRdb retains in-frame clones only, with some absent. The sample includes roughly 100,000 clones, more than 85% of them seen just once. The sample was Tregs sorted from blood. These receptors all come from a human donor in good health.

V is TRBV9 and J is TRBJ2-1; 12 nucleotides agree with TRBD1. Looked up from germline, CDR1 is SGDLS and CDR2 is YYNGEE. This CDR3 spans 18 amino acids. Trimming removed 0 bases from V and 7 bases from J; junction bases left unmatched: 11. The CDR3 coding sequence is TGTGCCAGCAGCGTAGTGGGGGGACAGGGGGCCTCATGGAATGAGCAGTTCTTC. This sequence encodes CASSVVGGQGASWNEQFF.

As for this clone: At one boundary the junction diverges from the germline segment, which might be a read error. The chain carries TRBV2 and TRBJ1-2, with TRBD1 matching 7 bases. This CDR3 is built from 17 residues. The germline CDR1 and CDR2 sequences are SNHLY and FYNNEI. The CDR3 nucleotides read TGTGCCAGCAGTGAATCGGTGACAGGGACTTATAACCATGGCTACACCTTC. Its translation: CASSESVTGTYNHGYTF.

The chain links TRBV20-1 to TRBJ2-7, with D hard to call. This CDR3 is built from 11 residues. V was shortened by 3 bases and J by 4 bases, with 7 bases between the two germline ends. Germline CDR1 DFQATT, CDR2 SNEGSKA (reference sequence). The CDR3 bases are TGCAGTGCTAGGGAGTCTTACGAGCAGTACTTC. It yields the protein CSARESYEQYF.